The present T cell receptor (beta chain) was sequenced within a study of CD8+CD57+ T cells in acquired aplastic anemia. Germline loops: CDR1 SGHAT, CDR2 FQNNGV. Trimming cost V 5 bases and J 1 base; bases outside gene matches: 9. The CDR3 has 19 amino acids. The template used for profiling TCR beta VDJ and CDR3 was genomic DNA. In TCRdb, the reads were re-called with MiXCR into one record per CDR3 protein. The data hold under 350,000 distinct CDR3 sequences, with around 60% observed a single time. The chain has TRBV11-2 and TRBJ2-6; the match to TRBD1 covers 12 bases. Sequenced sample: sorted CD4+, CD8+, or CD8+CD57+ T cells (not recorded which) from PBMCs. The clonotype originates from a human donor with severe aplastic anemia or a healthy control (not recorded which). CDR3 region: CASSPGTGGASSGANVLTF. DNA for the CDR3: TGTGCCAGCAGCCCCGGGACAGGGGGCGCGTCATCTGGGGCCAACGTCCTGACTTTC.